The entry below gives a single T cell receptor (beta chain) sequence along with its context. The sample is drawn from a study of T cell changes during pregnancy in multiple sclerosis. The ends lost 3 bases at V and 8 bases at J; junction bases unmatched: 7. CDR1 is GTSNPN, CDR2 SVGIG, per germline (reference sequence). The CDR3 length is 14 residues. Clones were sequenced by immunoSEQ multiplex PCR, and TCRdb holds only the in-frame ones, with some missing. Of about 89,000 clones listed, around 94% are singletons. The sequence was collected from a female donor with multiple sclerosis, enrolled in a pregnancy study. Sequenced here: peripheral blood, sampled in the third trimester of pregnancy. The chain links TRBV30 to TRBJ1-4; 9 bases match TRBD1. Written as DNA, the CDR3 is TGTGCCTGGAGGAGTGGGACAGGGTGGGAAAAACTGTTTTTT. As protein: CAWRSGTGWEKLFF.